These 15 T cell receptor beta chains originate from one sample sequenced in a study of cytomegalovirus exposure and HLA in healthy donors. Sequencing used immunoSEQ multiplex PCR; TCRdb keeps in-frame clones, though not all of them. Counted here are some 110,000 clones, about 84% occurring once; the ten biggest clones make up approximately 4.9%. The material sequenced was PBMCs. These receptors were taken from a man younger than 35 in good health and CMV-seronegative.

This clone was found a few times. The chain links TRBV7-9 to TRBJ2-1; TRBD2 agrees at 13 bases. Unmatched junction bases numbered 8, after V lost 4 bases and J lost 14 bases. Germline-derived CDR1 and CDR2 are SEHNR and FQNEAQ (reference sequence). This CDR3 comprises 14 residues. DNA for the CDR3: TGTGCCAGCAGCTCCCGGACTAGCGGGAGTACGGAGTTCTTC. This sequence encodes CASSSRTSGSTEFF.

In its sample, this clone was seen once. This chain links TRBV4-2 with TRBJ1-1; the D is unclear. V lost 8 bases and J lost 5, with 15 bases in between. This CDR3 spans 13 amino acids. Germline CDR1 is LGHNA and CDR2 is YNFKEQ. CDR3 sequence reads: CASGFTPGTEAFF. CDR3 nucleotide sequence: TGTGCCAGCGGGTTTACCCCGGGGACTGAAGCTTTCTTT.

V is TRBV27 and J is TRBJ2-1; 10 nucleotides match TRBD2. The V gene end was trimmed by 7 bases and the J gene end by 5 bases; junction bases not matched to a gene: 5. The CDR3 is made up of 14 amino acids. Germline V gene data show CDR1 as MNHEY and CDR2 as SMNVEV (reference sequence). The CDR3 loop reads CASTKRGGNNEQFF. Written as DNA, the CDR3 is TGTGCCAGCACCAAGCGGGGGGGCAACAATGAGCAGTTCTTC.

The rearrangement links TRBV27 to TRBJ2-7; D gene uncertain. The CDR3 totals 16 residues. CDR1 is MNHEY and CDR2 is SMNVEV in the germline V gene (reference sequence). V was trimmed by 0 bases and J by 3 bases, leaving 15 bases between them. The CDR3 region is CASSLSEGQVVYEQYF. The CDR3 DNA reads TGTGCCAGCAGTTTATCTGAAGGTCAGGTAGTCTACGAGCAGTACTTC.

The gene calls are TRBV18 and TRBJ1-2; D not resolved. Germline V CDR1 and CDR2: KGHSH, LQKENI. This CDR3 spans 13 amino acids. V was clipped by 1 base and J by 5 bases, with 8 bases between them. The CDR3 is CASSPRQIYGYTF. The CDR3 nucleotides are TGTGCCAGCTCACCACGCCAGATTTATGGCTACACCTTC.

This chain joins TRBV29-1 and TRBJ2-3; 13 bases line up with TRBD2. Germline assignment: CDR1 SQVTM and CDR2 ANQGSEA. V gave up 6 bases and J gave up 3 bases; unmatched junction bases: 12. The CDR3 totals 17 residues. CDR3 loop: CSVAGTSGAPGTDTQYF. In DNA, the CDR3 is TGCAGCGTCGCGGGGACTAGCGGGGCCCCCGGAACAGATACGCAGTATTTT.

V and J are TRBV6-5 and TRBJ2-1; TRBD2 might be the D (6 bases). V was cut by 2 bases and J by 4 bases, with 9 bases left in between. The germline V gene has CDR1 MNHEY and CDR2 SVGAGI. The CDR3 consists of 14 residues. CDR3 DNA: TGTGCCAGCAGTTACCGCGGGGCTTACAATGAGCAGTTCTTC. Translation gives CASSYRGAYNEQFF.

The chain has TRBV27 and TRBJ2-7; TRBD2 matches 8 bases. The trim removed 4 bases at V and 5 bases at J, leaving 10 bases unmatched. The CDR3 totals 15 residues. Germline V gene lookup returns CDR1 MNHEY and CDR2 SMNVEV (reference sequence). The DNA of the CDR3 is TGTGCCAGCAGTTCCCTAAGCGGGAGTCTACACGAGCAGTACTTC. The encoded protein is CASSSLSGSLHEQYF.

This chain joins TRBV2 and TRBJ2-3, with 7 bases identical to TRBD1. J gave up 4 bases and V 6 bases, and 7 bases lay outside the gene matches. Germline CDR1 and CDR2: SNHLY and FYNNEI. This CDR3 contains 14 residues. The CDR3 loop is CASRKDRVADTQYF. The DNA of the CDR3 is TGTGCCAGCAGGAAAGACAGGGTAGCAGATACGCAGTATTTT.

The chain is built from TRBV13 and TRBJ2-1; 12 nucleotides line up with TRBD2. CDR3 length equals 15 residues. V lost 4 bases, J lost 7 bases, and 5 bases stayed unmatched. Germline lookup yields CDR1 PRHDT and CDR2 FYEKMQ (reference sequence). CDR3 amino acids: CASSSGLAGTNEQFF. In nucleotides, the CDR3 is TGTGCCAGCAGCTCGGGACTAGCGGGCACGAATGAGCAGTTCTTC.

This clone was recorded a few times. This chain uses TRBV7-2 with TRBJ2-7, with D possibly being TRBD2 (6 bases). The CDR3 is made up of 13 amino acids. Trimming took off 3 bases at V and 4 bases at J, with 10 bases between the two ends. The germline V gene has CDR1 SGHTA and CDR2 FQGNSA. The CDR3 bases are TGTGCCAGCAGCTTCGAGAGCGGGTACGAGCAGTACTTC. Translated: CASSFESGYEQYF. The whole variable domain, remainder taken from reference TRBV7-2 and TRBJ2-7, is GAGVSQSPSNKVTEKGKDVELRCDPISGHTALYWYRQSLGQGLEFLIYFQGNSAPDKSGLPSDRFSAERTGGSVSTLTIQRTQQEDSAVYLCASSFESGYEQYFGPGTRLTVT.

The chain couples TRBV30 to TRBJ1-6; 11 bases agree with TRBD1. Looked up from germline, CDR1 is GTSNPN and CDR2 is SVGIG (reference sequence). Losses at the gene ends were 0 bases for V and 9 bases for J; bases not matched to a gene: 1. The CDR3 consists of 14 residues. The CDR3: CAWSVGQGASPLHF. The CDR3 DNA follows: TGTGCCTGGAGTGTCGGACAGGGGGCTTCACCCCTCCACTTT.

V gene TRBV7-2 combines with J gene TRBJ1-2, with 8 nucleotides matching TRBD1. After removal of 4 bases from V and 2 bases from J, the junction contained 6 bases not matched to a gene. Germline loops: CDR1 SGHTA, CDR2 FQGNSA. CDR3 length: 15 residues. The DNA of the CDR3 is TGTGCCAGCAGCTCCCGGGGACAGGCCAACTATGGCTACACCTTC. As protein: CASSSRGQANYGYTF.

V is TRBV19 and J is TRBJ2-7, with no clear D. There are 12 residues in the CDR3. Germline CDR1 LNHDA, CDR2 SQIVND (reference sequence). Trimming left V 5 bases short and J 3 bases short, with 8 bases between. DNA of the CDR3: TGTGCCAGTAGTTCCCCTAGCTACGAGCAGTACTTC. Protein sequence: CASSSPSYEQYF.

This chain uses TRBV6-1 with TRBJ1-5; TRBD1 is a possible D gene (5 bases). This CDR3 region has 13 residues. V gave up 10 bases and J gave up 0 bases, with 10 bases separating them. CDR1 is MNHNS and CDR2 is SASEGT in the germline V gene. As DNA, the CDR3 is TGTGCCACCCAGGGTGGTAGCAATCAGCCCCAGCATTTT. It yields the protein CATQGGSNQPQHF.